These 24 T cell receptor beta chains share one sample of origin, sequenced in a study of T-cell memory formation after mild COVID-19. TCRdb reprocessed the 5' RACE reads via MiXCR and lists one record per CDR3 protein. The table has hundreds of thousands of distinct CDR3 sequences, approximately 25% seen once. Sequenced material: PBMCs or a T cell subset sorted from them (not recorded which). The receptors were sampled from an adult woman who had mild COVID-19 (a few samples of this study predate the infection). Cell type and time point are not known.

The chain joins TRBV13 to TRBJ1-1; the D is unclear. Germline assignment: CDR1 PRHDT and CDR2 FYEKMQ (reference sequence). V shed 3 bases and J shed 8 bases, with 10 bases lying between them. The CDR3 totals 12 residues. This CDR3 is CASSFQTLEAFF. CDR3 DNA: TGTGCCAGCAGCTTTCAAACATTGGAAGCTTTCTTT.

This clonotype has only a few counts. DNA for the CDR3: TGTGCCAGCAGCAAAAGTTTAGCGGGAGGGCCGGGCGATGAGCAGTTCTTC. Translation gives CASSKSLAGGPGDEQFF. This chain connects TRBV21-1 to TRBJ2-1; the table's D call, TRBD2, has no DNA check behind it. TRBV21-1 is a documented pseudogene. The length of the CDR3 is 17 residues.

Points on this clonotype: The junction differs from germline at one of its ends, possibly a read error. The rearrangement joins TRBV20-1 to TRBJ2-5; 7 nucleotides align to TRBD1. The CDR3 totals 13 residues. Germline CDR1 is DFQATT and CDR2 is SNEGSKA (reference sequence). The CDR3 DNA sequence: TGCAGTGCTGGATCGACAGGGCAAGGGACCCAGTACTTC. This codes for CSAGSTGQGTQYF.

The chain carries TRBV5-5 and TRBJ2-7; tentatively, D is TRBD1 (8 bases). Between the trimmed V and J ends, which lost 4 bases and 6 bases, there was a span of 29 bases. The CDR3 is 18 amino acids. CDR1 SGHKS and CDR2 YYEKEE come from the germline V gene (reference sequence). The chain's CDR3 is CASSRIFAQRDRPGEQYF. CDR3 nucleotide sequence: TGTGCCAGCAGCCGTATCTTCGCCCAGCGGGACAGGCCGGGCGAGCAGTACTTC.

This chain connects TRBV5-5 to TRBJ2-1; TRBD2 matches at 9 bases. CDR1 is SGHKS and CDR2 is YYEKEE in the germline V gene (reference sequence). V dropped 4 bases and J dropped 8; count of bases not matched to a gene: 10. CDR3 length: 15 amino acids. This chain's CDR3 is CASSLLLAGSHEQFF. In DNA form, the CDR3 reads TGTGCCAGCAGCCTTCTGCTAGCGGGGTCGCATGAGCAGTTCTTC. Variable domain in full (rest from reference TRBV5-5 and TRBJ2-1): DAGVTQSPTHLIKTRGQQVTLRCSPISGHKSVSWYQQVLGQGPQFIFQYYEKEERGRGNFPDRFSARQFPNYSSELNVNALLLGDSALYLCASSLLLAGSHEQFFGPGTRLTVL.

This clonotype was found many times. The V call is TRBV7-2, the J call TRBJ1-1; D possibly corresponds to TRBD1 (5 bases). Trimming took off 5 bases at V and 1 base at J, with 11 bases between the two ends. The CDR3 is made up of 14 amino acids. The germline V gene encodes CDR1 SGHTA and CDR2 FQGNSA. CDR3 nucleotide sequence: TGTGCCAGCAGCACGTTCGGGGGGAACACTGAAGCTTTCTTT. Amino acid sequence: CASSTFGGNTEAFF.

This clonotype has a handful of counts. V usage is TRBV4-3 and J usage is TRBJ2-7; the D gene is possibly TRBD1 (5 bases). Germline-derived CDR1 and CDR2 are LGHNA and YSLEER. The V end lost 0 bases, the J end lost 6 bases, and 15 bases lay between the germline ends. The CDR3 is made up of 15 amino acids. The CDR3 nucleotides are TGCGCCAGCAGCCAAGATTCCGCAGGGTTGGGCGAGCAGTACTTC. Amino acids: CASSQDSAGLGEQYF.

This clonotype occurred a few times. The chain links TRBV12-3 or TRBV12-4 to TRBJ2-3; D is perhaps TRBD1 or TRBD2 (6 bases each). Trimming stripped 7 bases from V and 7 bases from J, with 15 bases between. CDR3 length: 13 amino acids. The CDR3 region has the DNA TGTGCCAGCACCATCACGGGGGCTAATACGCAGTATTTT. Its translation: CASTITGANTQYF.

The table lists this clonotype with a few counts. This rearrangement joins TRBV7-2 to TRBJ2-6; either TRBD1 or TRBD2 may supply D (5 bases each). Trimming took 3 bases from V and 0 from J, leaving 12 bases between them. The CDR3 has 17 amino acids. Germline V CDR1 and CDR2: SGHTA, FQGNSA. For the CDR3, the DNA is TGTGCCAGCAGCTTGACGGGGCTAAGCTCTGGGGCCAACGTCCTGACTTTC. Translated, it gives CASSLTGLSSGANVLTF.

This clonotype turned up a few times. CDR3 residues: CASSGTGTETQYF. DNA of the CDR3: TGTGCCAGCAGCGGGACAGGGACGGAGACCCAGTACTTC. The chain has TRBV12-3 or TRBV12-4 and TRBJ2-5; 9 bases fit TRBD1. J lost 5 bases, V lost 6 bases, and 4 bases had no gene match. This CDR3 is built from 13 residues.

This clonotype was counted only a few times. The V and J genes are TRBV24-1 and TRBJ2-7; perhaps TRBD2 as D (5 bases). The CDR3 contains 16 residues. With 8 bases removed from V and 0 bases from J, the gap between germline ends came to 19 bases. Looked up from germline, CDR1 is KGHDR and CDR2 is SFDVKD. CDR3 DNA sequence: TGTGCCACCAATCGCCATTTAGCGCCTACCTCCTACGAGCAGTACTTC. It codes for CATNRHLAPTSYEQYF.

V gene TRBV29-1 combines with J gene TRBJ2-7; D may be TRBD2 (5 bases). V lost 1 base and J 7 bases, leaving 11 bases between the germline ends. Germline values: CDR1 SQVTM, CDR2 ANQGSEA. This CDR3 region has 12 residues. The DNA of the CDR3 is TGCAGCGTTGAAGGGTCCGGGGTAGAGCAGTACTTC. Translating it yields CSVEGSGVEQYF.

This CDR3 is CASTQGQGEYSNQPQHF. The DNA for the CDR3 is TGTGCCAGCACCCAAGGACAGGGGGAATATAGCAATCAGCCCCAGCATTTT. V is TRBV12-3 or TRBV12-4 and J is TRBJ1-5; TRBD1 matches at 10 bases. The CDR3 extends over 17 amino acids. V gave up 7 bases and J gave up 0 bases; unmatched junction bases: 9.

The chain recombines TRBV24-1 with TRBJ2-3; weak D call: TRBD1 (6 bases). With 7 bases removed from V and 8 bases from J, the gap between germline ends came to 9 bases. Germline values: CDR1 KGHDR, CDR2 SFDVKD. This CDR3 region has 11 residues. CDR3 bases: TGTGCCACCAGCCTAGGGGGTACGCAGTATTTT. Translated, it gives CATSLGGTQYF.

V is TRBV5-1 and J is TRBJ2-2; D is tentatively TRBD1 or TRBD2 (5 bases each). Germline loops: CDR1 SGHRS, CDR2 YFSETQ. Trimming removed 0 bases at V and 0 bases at J, with 9 bases between. CDR3 length: 16 amino acids. The CDR3: CASSLGVGPNTGELFF. DNA of the CDR3: TGCGCCAGCAGCTTGGGGGTGGGACCGAACACCGGGGAGCTGTTTTTT. Complete variable domain (other parts from reference TRBV5-1 and TRBJ2-2): KAGVTQTPRYLIKTRGQQVTLSCSPISGHRSVSWYQQTPGQGLQFLFEYFSETQRNKGNFPGRFSGRQFSNSRSEMNVSTLELGDSALYLCASSLGVGPNTGELFFGEGSRLTVL.

This clonotype was detected only a few times. The rearrangement joins TRBV6-2 or TRBV6-3 to TRBJ1-2; D is undetermined. From germline, CDR1 is MNHEY and CDR2 SVGEGT. This CDR3 region has 11 residues. Trimming shortened V by 6 bases and J by 6 bases, and 8 bases separated the two germline ends. The CDR3 loop reads CASSQGHGYTF. The CDR3 DNA follows: TGTGCCAGCAGCCAAGGACATGGCTACACCTTC.

The rearrangement uses TRBV5-1 and TRBJ2-7; D perhaps matches TRBD1 (8 bases). V was cut by 1 base and J by 1 base, with 21 bases left in between. This CDR3 is 18 amino acids long. Germline V lookup: CDR1 SGHRS, CDR2 YFSETQ. CDR3 coding DNA: TGCGCCAGCAGCTTGCGACCCTCTGACAGGGGAGGGTCCTACGAGCAGTACTTC. It is translated as CASSLRPSDRGGSYEQYF.

The chain links TRBV9 to TRBJ1-1; D is unclear. The CDR3 covers 13 residues. Germline-derived CDR1 and CDR2 are SGDLS and YYNGEE. Deletions cut 0 bases from V and 4 bases from J, with 7 bases between. DNA for the CDR3: TGTGCCAGCAGCGTAGAAGTAGGCACTGAAGCTTTCTTT. Translation gives CASSVEVGTEAFF.

The table lists this clonotype with a few counts. The chain combines TRBV6-1 with TRBJ1-2; D is ambiguous. The CDR3 totals 13 residues. From germline, CDR1 is MNHNS and CDR2 SASEGT. Trimming removed 5 bases from V and 5 bases from J, with 12 bases in between. CDR3 sequence reads: CASSREKVYGYTF. The CDR3 coding sequence is TGTGCCAGCAGTCGGGAGAAGGTTTATGGCTACACCTTC.

CDR3 in amino acids: CASSLAHFSTGGDEQFF. CDR3 DNA sequence: TGTGCCAGCAGTTTAGCGCATTTCTCCACGGGCGGCGATGAGCAGTTCTTC. The rearrangement joins TRBV12-3 or TRBV12-4 to TRBJ2-1; D is undetermined. The V gene lost 0 bases and the J gene lost 8 bases, with 20 bases spanning the gap. The CDR3 consists of 17 residues.

This clonotype came up many times. The chain carries TRBV25-1 and TRBJ2-3; D perhaps matches TRBD2 (5 bases). The CDR3 contains 12 residues. Trimming took off 6 bases at V and 8 bases at J, with 12 bases between the two ends. Germline CDR1 and CDR2: MGHDK and SYGVNS. The CDR3 here is CASSPPGGTQYF. DNA of the CDR3: TGTGCCAGCAGCCCACCCGGAGGTACGCAGTATTTT.

This clonotype was seen a handful of times. The chain carries TRBV5-1 and TRBJ2-5, with D maybe TRBD1 (6 bases). V was trimmed by 4 bases and J by 2 bases, leaving 15 bases between them. Germline lookup yields CDR1 SGHRS and CDR2 YFSETQ. There are 15 residues in the CDR3. CDR3 sequence reads: CASSPGTPLQETQYF. For the CDR3, the DNA is TGCGCCAGCAGCCCGGGGACACCTCTTCAAGAGACCCAGTACTTC.

The chain employs TRBV2 and TRBJ1-5; no firm D call. The CDR3 spans 13 residues. V was clipped by 6 bases and J by 5 bases, with 11 bases between them. Germline CDR1 and CDR2: SNHLY and FYNNEI. The CDR3 protein is CASRWDRDQPQHF. As DNA, the CDR3 is TGTGCCAGCAGGTGGGATAGGGATCAGCCCCAGCATTTT.

This chain links TRBV7-3 with TRBJ2-7; 9 positions match TRBD2. The CDR3 totals 15 residues. Germline assignment: CDR1 SGHTA and CDR2 FQGTGA. Trimming removed 2 bases from V and 5 bases from J; junction bases left unmatched: 7. In nucleotides, the CDR3 is TGTGCCAGCAGCTTATCCCCTAGCGGGATAGACGAGCAGTACTTC. It encodes CASSLSPSGIDEQYF.